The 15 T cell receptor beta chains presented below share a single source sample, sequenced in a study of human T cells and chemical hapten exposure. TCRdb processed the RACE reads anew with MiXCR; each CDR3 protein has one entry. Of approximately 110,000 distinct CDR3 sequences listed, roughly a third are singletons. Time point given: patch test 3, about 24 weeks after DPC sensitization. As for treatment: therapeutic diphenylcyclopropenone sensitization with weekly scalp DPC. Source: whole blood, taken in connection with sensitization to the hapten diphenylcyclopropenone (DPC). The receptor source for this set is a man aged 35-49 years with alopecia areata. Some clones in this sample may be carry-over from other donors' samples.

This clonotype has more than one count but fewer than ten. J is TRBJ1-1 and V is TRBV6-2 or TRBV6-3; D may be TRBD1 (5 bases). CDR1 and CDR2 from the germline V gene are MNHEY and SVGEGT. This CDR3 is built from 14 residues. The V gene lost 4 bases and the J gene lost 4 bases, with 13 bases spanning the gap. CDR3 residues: CASSSGPRGTEAFF. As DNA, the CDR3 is TGTGCCAGCAGTTCGGGACCCAGAGGCACTGAAGCTTTCTTT.

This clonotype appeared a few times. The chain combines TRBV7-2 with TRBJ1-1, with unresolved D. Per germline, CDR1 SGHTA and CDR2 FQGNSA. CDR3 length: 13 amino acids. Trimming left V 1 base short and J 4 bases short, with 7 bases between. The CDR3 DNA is TGTGCCAGCAGCTTAGAGGGATTCACTGAAGCTTTCTTT. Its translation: CASSLEGFTEAFF.

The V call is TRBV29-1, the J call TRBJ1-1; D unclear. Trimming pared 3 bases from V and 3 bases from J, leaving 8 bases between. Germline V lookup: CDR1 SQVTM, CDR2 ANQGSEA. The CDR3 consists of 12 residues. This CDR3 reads CSVDSRDTEAFF. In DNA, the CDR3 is TGCAGCGTTGACTCGAGGGACACTGAAGCTTTCTTT. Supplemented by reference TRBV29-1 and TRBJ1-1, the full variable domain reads SAVISQKPSRDICQRGTSLTIQCQVDSQVTMMFWYRQQPGQSLTLIATANQGSEATYESGFVIDKFPISRPNLTFSTLTVSNMSPEDSSIYLCSVDSRDTEAFFGQGTRLTVV.

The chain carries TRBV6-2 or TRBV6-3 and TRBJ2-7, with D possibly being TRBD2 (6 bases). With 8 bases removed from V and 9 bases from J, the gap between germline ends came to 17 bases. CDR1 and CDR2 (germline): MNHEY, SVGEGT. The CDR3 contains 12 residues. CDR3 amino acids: CASGTEPGGQYF. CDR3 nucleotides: TGTGCCAGCGGGACGGAGCCCGGGGGGCAGTACTTC.

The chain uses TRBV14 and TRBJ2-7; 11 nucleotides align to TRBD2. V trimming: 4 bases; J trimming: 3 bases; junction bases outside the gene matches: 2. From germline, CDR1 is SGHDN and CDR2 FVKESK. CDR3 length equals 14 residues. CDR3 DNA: TGTGCCAGCAGCCGGACTAGCGGGCGCTACGAGCAGTACTTC. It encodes CASSRTSGRYEQYF.

Written as DNA, the CDR3 is TGTGCCAGCAGTTTAGGTGAAGATGATTACGAGCAGTACGTC. Encoded protein: CASSLGEDDYEQYV. This chain links TRBV12-3 or TRBV12-4 with TRBJ2-7; D gene unclear. The CDR3 loop spans 14 amino acids. V was cut by 1 base and J by 4 bases, with 11 bases left in between.

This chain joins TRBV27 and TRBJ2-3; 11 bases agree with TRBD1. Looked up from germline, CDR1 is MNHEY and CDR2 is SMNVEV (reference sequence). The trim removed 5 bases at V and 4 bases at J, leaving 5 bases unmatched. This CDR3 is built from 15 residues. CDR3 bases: TGTGCCAGCAGTCACCGGGACAGGGGGTCAGATACGCAGTATTTT. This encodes CASSHRDRGSDTQYF.

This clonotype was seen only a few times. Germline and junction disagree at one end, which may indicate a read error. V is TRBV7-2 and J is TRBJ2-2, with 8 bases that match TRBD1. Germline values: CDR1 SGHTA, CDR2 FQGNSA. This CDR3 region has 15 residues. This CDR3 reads CASSLGQGNTGELFF. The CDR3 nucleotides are TGTGCCAGCAGTTTAGGACAGGGGAACACCGGGGAGCTGTTTTTT.

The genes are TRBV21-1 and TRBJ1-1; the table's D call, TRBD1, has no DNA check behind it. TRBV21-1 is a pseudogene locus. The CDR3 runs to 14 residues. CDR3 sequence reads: CASSSTGVDTEAFF. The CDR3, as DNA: TGTGCCAGCAGCAGCACAGGGGTGGATACTGAAGCTTTCTTT.

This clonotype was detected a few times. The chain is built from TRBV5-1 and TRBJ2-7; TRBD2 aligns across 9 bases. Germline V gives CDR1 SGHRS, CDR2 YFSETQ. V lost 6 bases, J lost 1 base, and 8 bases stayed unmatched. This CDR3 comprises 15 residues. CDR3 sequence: CASMGGLAPSYEQYV. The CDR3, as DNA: TGCGCCAGCATGGGGGGACTAGCCCCGTCCTACGAGCAGTACGTC.

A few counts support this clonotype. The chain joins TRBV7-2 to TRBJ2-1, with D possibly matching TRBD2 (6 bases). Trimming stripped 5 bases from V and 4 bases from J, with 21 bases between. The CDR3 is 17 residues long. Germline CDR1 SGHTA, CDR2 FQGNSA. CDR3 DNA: TGTGCCAGCAGCGAAGGCCATAGCGGACCAATTTACAATGAGCAGTTCTTC. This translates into CASSEGHSGPIYNEQFF.

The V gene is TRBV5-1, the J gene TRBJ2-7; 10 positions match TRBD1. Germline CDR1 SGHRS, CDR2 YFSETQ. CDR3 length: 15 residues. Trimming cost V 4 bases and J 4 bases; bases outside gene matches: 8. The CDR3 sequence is CASSPKSGQGYEQYF. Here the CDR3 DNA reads TGCGCCAGCAGCCCAAAATCGGGACAGGGGTACGAGCAGTACTTC.

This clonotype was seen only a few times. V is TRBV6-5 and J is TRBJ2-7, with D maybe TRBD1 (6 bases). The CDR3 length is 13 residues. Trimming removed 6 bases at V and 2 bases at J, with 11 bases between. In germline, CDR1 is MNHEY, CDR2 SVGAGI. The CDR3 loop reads CASSPGTTYEQYV. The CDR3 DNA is TGTGCCAGCAGCCCCGGGACAACCTACGAGCAGTACGTC.

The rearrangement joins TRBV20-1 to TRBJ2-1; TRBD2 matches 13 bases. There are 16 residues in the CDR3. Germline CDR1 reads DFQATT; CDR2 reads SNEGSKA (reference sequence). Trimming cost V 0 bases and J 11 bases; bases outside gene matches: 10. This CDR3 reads CSARDSWTSGGDKQFF. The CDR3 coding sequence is TGCAGTGCTAGAGACAGCTGGACTAGCGGGGGCGATAAGCAGTTCTTC.

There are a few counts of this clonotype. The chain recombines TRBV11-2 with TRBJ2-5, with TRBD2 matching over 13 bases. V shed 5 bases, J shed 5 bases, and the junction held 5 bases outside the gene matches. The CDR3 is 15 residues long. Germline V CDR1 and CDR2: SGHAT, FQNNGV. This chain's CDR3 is CASSAGLAGVETQYF. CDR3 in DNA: TGTGCCAGCAGCGCCGGACTAGCGGGAGTTGAGACCCAGTACTTC.